One and the same sample provided the 8 T cell receptor beta chains below, sequenced in a study of CD8 T cells in ankylosing spondylitis. TCRdb independently ran MiXCR on the 5' RACE reads; one entry per CDR3 protein. Of about 42,000 distinct CDR3 sequences in the sample, 4% were seen once. The source material was blood, either unsorted or a sorted T cell fraction (not recorded which). These receptors all come from a female donor with ankylosing spondylitis or in good health (not recorded which).

In this sample, this clonotype turned up many times. J is TRBJ2-7 and V is TRBV9; the D gene is possibly TRBD1 (6 bases). Trimming pared 0 bases from V and 5 bases from J, leaving 12 bases between. This CDR3 is 14 amino acids long. CDR1 is SGDLS and CDR2 is YYNGEE in the germline V gene. CDR3 in amino acids: CASSVATGTNEQYF. In nucleotides, the CDR3 is TGTGCCAGCAGCGTAGCCACCGGGACAAACGAGCAGTACTTC.

This clonotype has ten or more counts. This CDR3 reads CASSVGVAGGGEQYF. The CDR3 DNA reads TGTGCCAGCAGCGTAGGGGTAGCGGGGGGCGGCGAGCAGTACTTC. The chain employs TRBV9 and TRBJ2-7; TRBD2 matches at 10 bases. The V gene's germline CDR1 is SGDLS and CDR2 YYNGEE. The junction had 6 bases not matched to a gene; V was cut back by 0 bases and J by 6 bases. The CDR3 is 15 residues long.

This clonotype was counted many times. The chain employs TRBV9 and TRBJ2-5, with TRBD2 matching over 10 bases. Germline V lookup: CDR1 SGDLS, CDR2 YYNGEE. V lost 3 bases, J lost 5 bases, and 1 base stayed unmatched. CDR3 length: 13 residues. The CDR3 DNA follows: TGTGCCAGCAGCGCGGGACTAGCGGAGACCCAGTACTTC. The encoded protein is CASSAGLAETQYF. Variable domain in full (rest from reference TRBV9 and TRBJ2-5): DSGVTQTPKHLITATGQRVTLRCSPRSGDLSVYWYQQSLDQGLQFLIQYYNGEERAKGNILERFSAQQFPDLHSELNLSSLELGDSALYFCASSAGLAETQYFGPGTRLLVL.

This clonotype was counted ten times or more. The CDR3 DNA sequence: TGTGCCAGCAGCCCGAGAGAGGGACAGGGGGCGGACGAGCAGTACTTC. Amino acids: CASSPREGQGADEQYF. J is TRBJ2-7 and V is TRBV9; 12 bases agree with TRBD1. V gave up 4 bases and J gave up 5 bases; unmatched junction bases: 10. The germline V gene encodes CDR1 SGDLS and CDR2 YYNGEE. CDR3 length equals 16 residues.

This clonotype has a count of ten or more. The chain links TRBV9 to TRBJ2-1; 8 bases fit TRBD1. CDR3 length: 16 residues. Trimming took 3 bases from V and 2 from J; bases not matched to a gene: 7. Germline CDR1 is SGDLS and CDR2 is YYNGEE. In DNA form, the CDR3 reads TGTGCCAGCAGCGGACCGGACAGGGCCACCTACAATGAGCAGTTCTTC. It translates to CASSGPDRATYNEQFF. The full variable domain, in which reference TRBV9 and TRBJ2-1 provide the parts outside the CDR3, is DSGVTQTPKHLITATGQRVTLRCSPRSGDLSVYWYQQSLDQGLQFLIQYYNGEERAKGNILERFSAQQFPDLHSELNLSSLELGDSALYFCASSGPDRATYNEQFFGPGTRLTVL.

This clonotype appeared many times. One end of the junction is discordant with germline, which a read error may explain. The V gene is TRBV9, the J gene TRBJ2-1; 7 bases are a match to TRBD2. This CDR3 comprises 16 residues. Per the germline V gene, CDR1 is SGDLS and CDR2 is YYNGEE. This CDR3 reads CASNVGTGGLYNEQFF. For the CDR3, the DNA is TGTGCCAGCAACGTAGGGACGGGGGGACTCTACAATGAGCAGTTCTTC.

This clonotype has ten or more counts. The genes are TRBV9 and TRBJ2-5; D remains unclear. The ends were cut back, 0 bases at V and 5 bases at J, with 14 bases in the middle. The CDR3 contains 15 residues. The germline CDR1 and CDR2 sequences are SGDLS and YYNGEE. The CDR3, as DNA: TGTGCCAGCAGCGTAGACCCGATGGGTTTGGAGACCCAGTACTTC. Translating it yields CASSVDPMGLETQYF.

This clonotype showed up many times. V usage is TRBV9 and J usage is TRBJ1-1; D unclear. Deletions cut 3 bases from V and 1 base from J, with 10 bases between. Germline-derived CDR1 and CDR2 are SGDLS and YYNGEE. The CDR3 has 14 amino acids. CDR3 bases: TGTGCCAGCAGCGCTGGTTGGCAGAACACTGAAGCTTTCTTT. It encodes CASSAGWQNTEAFF.